This TCR beta chain is drawn from a study of T cell repertoires in cytomegalovirus infection. As regards this clonotype: What it binds is unknown.

Each CDR3 protein is one row after TCRdb ran MiXCR on the reads. The profile shows about 680,000 distinct CDR3 sequences, 24% of them singletons. Broader study findings: Identification of carriers of CMV plus the relevant HLA was achieved through cumulative public TCR beta family frequency. In two of eight donors, the top clonotype was HLA-C-restricted CMV-specific.

The TCR sequence derives from a human donor in good health (CMV status not recorded). Some clones in this sample may be carry-over from other donors' samples. Material for sequencing was CD8+ T cells from PBMCs.

CDR3 loop: CASSEKLNNEQFF. The CDR3 DNA reads TGTGCCAGCAGTGAAAAACTTAACAATGAGCAGTTCTTC. The chain uses TRBV2 and TRBJ2-1; no firm D call. The CDR3 covers 13 residues. CDR1 SNHLY and CDR2 FYNNEI come from the germline V gene. Between the trimmed V and J ends, which lost 2 bases and 5 bases, there was a span of 7 bases.